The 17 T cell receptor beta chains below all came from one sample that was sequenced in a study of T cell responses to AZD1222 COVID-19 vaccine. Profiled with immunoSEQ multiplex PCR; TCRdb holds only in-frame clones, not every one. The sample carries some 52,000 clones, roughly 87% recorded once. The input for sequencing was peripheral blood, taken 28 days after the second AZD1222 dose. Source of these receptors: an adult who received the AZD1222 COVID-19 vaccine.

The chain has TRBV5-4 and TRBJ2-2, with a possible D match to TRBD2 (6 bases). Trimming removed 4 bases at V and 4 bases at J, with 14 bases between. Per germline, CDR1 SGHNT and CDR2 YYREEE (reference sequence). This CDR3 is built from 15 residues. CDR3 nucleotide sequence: TGTGCCAGCAGCCTCTTCGGGACTCCCACCGGGGAGCTGTTTTTT. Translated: CASSLFGTPTGELFF.

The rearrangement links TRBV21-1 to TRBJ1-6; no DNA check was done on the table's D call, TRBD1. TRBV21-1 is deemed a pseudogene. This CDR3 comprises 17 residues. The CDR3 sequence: CASSKRSPGQGNSPLHF. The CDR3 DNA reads TGTGCCAGCAGCAAAAGGTCCCCGGGACAGGGGAATTCACCCCTCCACTTT.

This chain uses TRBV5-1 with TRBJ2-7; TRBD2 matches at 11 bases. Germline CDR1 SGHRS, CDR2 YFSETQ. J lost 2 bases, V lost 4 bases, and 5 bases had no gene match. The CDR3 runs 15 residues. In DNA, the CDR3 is TGCGCCAGCAGCACGGGACTAGCGGTAACCTACGAGCAGTACTTC. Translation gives CASSTGLAVTYEQYF.

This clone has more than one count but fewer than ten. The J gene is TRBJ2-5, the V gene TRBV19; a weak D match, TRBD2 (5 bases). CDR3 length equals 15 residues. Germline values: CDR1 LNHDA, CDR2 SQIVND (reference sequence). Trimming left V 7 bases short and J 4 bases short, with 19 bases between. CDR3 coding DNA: TGTGCCAGTAATCGCAGAGGGATCGGCGGAGAGACCCAGTACTTC. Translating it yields CASNRRGIGGETQYF.

The CDR3 DNA sequence: TGTGCCAGCAGGACTAGCGGGAGGCGTGAGCAGTTCTTC. Amino acid sequence: CASRTSGRREQFF. J is TRBJ2-1 and V is TRBV28, with 13 bases lining up with TRBD2. Germline V gene lookup returns CDR1 MDHEN and CDR2 SYDVKM. The V segment lost 6 bases and the J segment 9 bases; nucleotides outside the gene matches: 2. The CDR3 totals 13 residues.

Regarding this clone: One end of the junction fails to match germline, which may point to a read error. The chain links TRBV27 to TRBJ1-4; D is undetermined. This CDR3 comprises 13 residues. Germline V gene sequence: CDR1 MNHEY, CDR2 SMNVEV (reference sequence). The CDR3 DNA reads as TGTGCCAGCAGTTTAACAACAAATGAAAAACTGTTTTTT. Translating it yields CASSLTTNEKLFF.

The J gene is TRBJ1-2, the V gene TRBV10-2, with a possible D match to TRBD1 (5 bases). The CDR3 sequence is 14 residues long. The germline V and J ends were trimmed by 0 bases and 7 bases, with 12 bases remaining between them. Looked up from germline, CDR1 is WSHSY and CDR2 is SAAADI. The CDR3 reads CASSESKGYGGYTF. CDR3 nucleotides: TGCGCCAGCAGTGAGTCGAAGGGGTACGGTGGCTACACCTTC.

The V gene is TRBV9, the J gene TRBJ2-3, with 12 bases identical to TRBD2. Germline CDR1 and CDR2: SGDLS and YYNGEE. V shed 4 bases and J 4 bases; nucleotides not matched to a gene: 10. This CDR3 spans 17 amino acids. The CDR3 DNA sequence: TGTGCCAGCAGCACCCGACTAGCGGGAGATAGGGCAGATACGCAGTATTTT. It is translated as CASSTRLAGDRADTQYF.

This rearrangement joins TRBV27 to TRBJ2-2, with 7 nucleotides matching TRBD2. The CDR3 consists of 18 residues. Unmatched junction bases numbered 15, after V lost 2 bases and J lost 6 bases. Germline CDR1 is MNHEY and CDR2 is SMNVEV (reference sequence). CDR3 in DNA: TGTGCCAGCAGTTTAACTCGACCGGGGGGAGGGCTGCCCGGGGAGCTGTTTTTT. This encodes CASSLTRPGGGLPGELFF.

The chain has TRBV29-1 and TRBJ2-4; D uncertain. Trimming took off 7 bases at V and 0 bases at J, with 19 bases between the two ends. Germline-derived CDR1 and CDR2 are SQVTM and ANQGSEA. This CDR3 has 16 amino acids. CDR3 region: CSALGPAPIAKNIQYF. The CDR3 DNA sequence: TGCAGCGCGTTAGGGCCAGCTCCAATAGCCAAAAACATTCAGTACTTC.

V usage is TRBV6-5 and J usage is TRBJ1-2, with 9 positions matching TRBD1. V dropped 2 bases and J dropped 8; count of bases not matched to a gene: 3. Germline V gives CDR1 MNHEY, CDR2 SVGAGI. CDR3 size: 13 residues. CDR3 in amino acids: CASSYPTGGGYTF. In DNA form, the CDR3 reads TGTGCCAGCAGTTACCCGACAGGGGGAGGCTACACCTTC.

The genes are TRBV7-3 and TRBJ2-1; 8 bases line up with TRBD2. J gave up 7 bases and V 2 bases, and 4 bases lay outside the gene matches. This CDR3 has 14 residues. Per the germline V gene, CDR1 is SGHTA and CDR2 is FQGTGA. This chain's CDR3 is CASSLFGTSNEQFF. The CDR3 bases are TGTGCCAGCAGCTTATTCGGGACTAGTAATGAGCAGTTCTTC. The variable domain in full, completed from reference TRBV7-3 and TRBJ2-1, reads GAGVSQTPSNKVTEKGKYVELRCDPISGHTALYWYRQSLGQGPEFLIYFQGTGAADDSGLPNDRFFAVRPEGSVSTLKIQRTERGDSAVYLCASSLFGTSNEQFFGPGTRLTVL.

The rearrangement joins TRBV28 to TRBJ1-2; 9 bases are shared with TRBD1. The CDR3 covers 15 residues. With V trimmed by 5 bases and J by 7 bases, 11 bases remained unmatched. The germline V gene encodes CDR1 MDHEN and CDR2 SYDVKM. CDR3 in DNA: TGTGCCAGCAGTCTAGGAGACAGGGGGAGGAGTGGCTACACCTTC. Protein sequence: CASSLGDRGRSGYTF.

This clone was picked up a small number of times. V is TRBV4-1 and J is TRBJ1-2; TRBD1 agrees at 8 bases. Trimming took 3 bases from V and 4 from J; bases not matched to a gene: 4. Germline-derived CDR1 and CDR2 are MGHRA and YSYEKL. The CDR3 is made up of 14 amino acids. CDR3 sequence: CASSHGQGPYGYTF. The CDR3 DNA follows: TGCGCCAGCAGCCACGGACAGGGCCCCTATGGCTACACCTTC.

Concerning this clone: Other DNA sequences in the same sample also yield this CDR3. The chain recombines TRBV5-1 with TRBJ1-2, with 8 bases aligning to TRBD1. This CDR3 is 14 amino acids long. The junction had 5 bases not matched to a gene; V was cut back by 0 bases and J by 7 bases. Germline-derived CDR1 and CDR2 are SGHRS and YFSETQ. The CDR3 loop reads CASSLETGAGGYTF. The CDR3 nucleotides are TGCGCCAGCAGCTTGGAGACAGGGGCTGGTGGCTACACCTTC.

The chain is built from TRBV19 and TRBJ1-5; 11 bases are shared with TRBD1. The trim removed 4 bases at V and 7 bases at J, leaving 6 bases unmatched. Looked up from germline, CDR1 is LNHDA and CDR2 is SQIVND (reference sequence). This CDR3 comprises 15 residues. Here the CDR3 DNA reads TGTGCCAGTAGTACTTGGACAGGGGGCCGGCAGCCCCAGCATTTT. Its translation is CASSTWTGGRQPQHF. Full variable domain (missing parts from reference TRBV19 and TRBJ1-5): DGGITQSPKYLFRKEGQNVTLSCEQNLNHDAMYWYRQDPGQGLRLIYYSQIVNDFQKGDIAEGYSVSREKKESFPLTVTSAQKNPTAFYLCASSTWTGGRQPQHFGDGTRLSIL.

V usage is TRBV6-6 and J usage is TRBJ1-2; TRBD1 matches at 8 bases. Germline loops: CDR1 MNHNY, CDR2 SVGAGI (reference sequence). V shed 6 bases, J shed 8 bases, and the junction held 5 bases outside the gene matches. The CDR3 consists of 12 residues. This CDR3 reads CASRGQGEGYTF. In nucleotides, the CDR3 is TGTGCCAGCAGAGGACAGGGAGAAGGCTACACCTTC.